This T cell receptor (beta chain) was sequenced in a study of blood T cell repertoires in COVID-19. Study context: COVID-19 samples collected from the United States, Italy and Spain covered acute and convalescent phases. From T cells, B-cell-depleted T cells, or PBMCs came the material, which was cDNA or gDNA.

As processed by the authors: For nucleated cells, counts were estimated from reference gene primer amplification. Libraries were prepared by immunoSEQ multiplex PCR; TCRdb keeps only in-frame clonotypes and omits some of them. The V and J calls and the clone size are those of that table, but D and trimming were determined from the DNA. The table includes some 230,000 clones, around 82% detected once. CDR1 and CDR2 (germline): SGHNT, YYREEE (reference sequence). J lost 5 bases, V lost 4 bases, and 9 bases had no gene match. The CDR3 sequence is 15 residues long. The receptor's source is a woman aged 55-75 years with acute or convalescent COVID-19. The sample was peripheral blood. This chain connects TRBV5-4 to TRBJ2-7, with TRBD2 identical over 10 bases. The CDR3 DNA reads TGTGCCAGCAGCAAGGAAAGCGGGGGGGTCGACGAGCAGTACTTC. It is translated as CASSKESGGVDEQYF.